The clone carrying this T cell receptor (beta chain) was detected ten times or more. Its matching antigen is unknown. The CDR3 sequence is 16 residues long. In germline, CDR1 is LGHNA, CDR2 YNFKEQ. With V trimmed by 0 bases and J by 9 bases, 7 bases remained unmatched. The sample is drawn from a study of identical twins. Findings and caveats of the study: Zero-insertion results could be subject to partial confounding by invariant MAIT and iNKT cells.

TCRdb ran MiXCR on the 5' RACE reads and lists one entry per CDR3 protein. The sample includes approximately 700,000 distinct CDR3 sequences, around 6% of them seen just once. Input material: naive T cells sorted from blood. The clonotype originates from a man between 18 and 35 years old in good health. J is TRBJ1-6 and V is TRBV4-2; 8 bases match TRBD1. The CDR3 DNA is TGTGCCAGCAGCCAAGATGGCCAGGGGGCATTTTCACCCCTCCACTTT. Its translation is CASSQDGQGAFSPLHF.